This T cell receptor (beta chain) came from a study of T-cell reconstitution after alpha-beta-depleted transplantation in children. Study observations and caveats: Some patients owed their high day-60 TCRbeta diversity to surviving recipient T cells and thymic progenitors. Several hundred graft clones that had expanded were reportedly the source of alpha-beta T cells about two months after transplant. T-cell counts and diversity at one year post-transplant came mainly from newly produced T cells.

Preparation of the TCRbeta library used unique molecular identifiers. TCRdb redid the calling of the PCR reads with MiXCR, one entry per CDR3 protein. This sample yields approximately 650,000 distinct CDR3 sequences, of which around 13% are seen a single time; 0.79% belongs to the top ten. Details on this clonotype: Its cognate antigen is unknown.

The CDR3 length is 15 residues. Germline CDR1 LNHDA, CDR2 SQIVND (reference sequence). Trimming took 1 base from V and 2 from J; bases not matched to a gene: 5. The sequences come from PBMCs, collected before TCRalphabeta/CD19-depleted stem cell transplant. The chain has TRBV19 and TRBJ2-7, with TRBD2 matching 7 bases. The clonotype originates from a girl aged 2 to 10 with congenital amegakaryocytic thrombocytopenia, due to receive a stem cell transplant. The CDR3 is CASSIALGTTYEQYF. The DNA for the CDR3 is TGTGCCAGTAGTATAGCCCTCGGGACTACCTACGAGCAGTACTTC.